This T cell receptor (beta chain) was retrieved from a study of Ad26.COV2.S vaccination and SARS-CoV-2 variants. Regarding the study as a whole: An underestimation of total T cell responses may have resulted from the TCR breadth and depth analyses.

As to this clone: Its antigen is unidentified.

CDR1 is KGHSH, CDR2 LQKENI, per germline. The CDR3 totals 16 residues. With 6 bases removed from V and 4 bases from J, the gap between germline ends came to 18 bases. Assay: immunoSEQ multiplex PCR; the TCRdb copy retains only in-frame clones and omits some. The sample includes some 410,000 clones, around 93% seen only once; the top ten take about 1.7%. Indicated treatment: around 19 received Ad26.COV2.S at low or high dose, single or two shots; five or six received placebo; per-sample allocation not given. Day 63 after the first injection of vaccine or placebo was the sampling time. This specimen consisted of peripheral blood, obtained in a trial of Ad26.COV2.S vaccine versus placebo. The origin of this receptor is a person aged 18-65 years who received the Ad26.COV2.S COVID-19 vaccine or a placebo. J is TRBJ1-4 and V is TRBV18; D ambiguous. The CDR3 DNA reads TGTGCCAGCTCTCAAGAGCCCCCCGCGGGTAATGAAAAACTGTTTTTT. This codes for CASSQEPPAGNEKLFF.